This T cell receptor (beta chain) was sequenced for a study of early T cells in non-severe SARS-CoV-2 infection. Findings and caveats of the study: In VDJdb matching, anti-spike CD8 responses were favored while private and CD4 specificities went missing.

Attachment of unique molecular identifiers to individual cDNA molecules was performed. A single record per CDR3 protein comes from TCRdb applying MiXCR to the 5' RACE reads. The repertoire holds about 52,000 distinct CDR3 sequences, with approximately 11% as singletons. This clonotype was seen a handful of times. Its antigen is not identified. V was shortened by 7 bases and J by 5 bases, with 21 bases between the two germline ends. Germline lookup yields CDR1 SGHNT and CDR2 YYREEE (reference sequence). The CDR3 is made up of 15 amino acids. V usage is TRBV5-4 and J usage is TRBJ2-5; the D gene is possibly TRBD2 (7 bases). What was sequenced was whole blood. The receptor was isolated from an adult who was a healthcare worker with PCR-confirmed SARS-CoV-2 infection or an uninfected control (not recorded which). The CDR3 DNA sequence: TGTGCCAGCCAGCTTTATGGGGGGGGCCGTGAGACCCAGTACTTC. It encodes CASQLYGGGRETQYF.